The 9 T cell receptor beta chains in this list originate from one sample, sequenced in a study of T cell responses to AZD1222 COVID-19 vaccine. TCRdb's table, derived via immunoSEQ multiplex PCR, lists solely in-frame clones and lacks some. The sample records 96,000 or so clones, 90% being singletons. The material was peripheral blood, obtained on day 0 of AZD1222 vaccination. All receptors come from an adult in good health.

The chain uses TRBV24-1 and TRBJ2-1; tentative D call: TRBD2 (6 bases). This CDR3 has 15 residues. V shed 0 bases and J shed 8 bases, with 13 bases lying between them. The germline gives CDR1 KGHDR, CDR2 SFDVKD. Here the CDR3 reads CATSDLIQGGDEQFF. The CDR3 nucleotides read TGTGCCACCAGTGATTTGATCCAGGGCGGGGATGAGCAGTTCTTC.

CDR3 DNA sequence: TGTGCCAGTAGTATTAGGGGTAGAGAGACCCAGTACTTC. It translates to CASSIRGRETQYF. The V and J genes are TRBV19 and TRBJ2-5, with D tentatively TRBD1 (5 bases). There are 13 residues in the CDR3. With 3 bases removed from V and 4 bases from J, the gap between germline ends came to 9 bases. CDR1 and CDR2 from the germline V gene are LNHDA and SQIVND (reference sequence).

The chain recombines TRBV3-1 (or the pseudogene TRBV3-2) with TRBJ1-1, with D perhaps matching TRBD1 (5 bases). CDR3 size: 13 residues. The V and J ends lost 1 base and 6 bases respectively, with 9 bases between them. CDR1 is LGHDT, CDR2 YNNKEL, per germline (reference sequence). CDR3 protein: CASSQVQGPEAFF. CDR3 nucleotides: TGTGCCAGCAGCCAAGTCCAGGGACCTGAAGCTTTCTTT.

CDR3 DNA: TGTGCCAGCAGCCAAGAGCGCCTCAATGAGCAGTTCTTC. Protein sequence: CASSQERLNEQFF. This chain joins TRBV3-1 (or the pseudogene TRBV3-2) and TRBJ2-1; no clear D. Germline CDR1 is LGHDT and CDR2 is YNNKEL (reference sequence). V was pared by 0 bases and J by 6 bases, with 6 bases between. The CDR3 spans 13 residues.

V gene TRBV27 combines with J gene TRBJ2-7, with TRBD2 as a possible D gene (6 bases). Trimming cost V 3 bases and J 5 bases, with 11 bases left between them. The germline CDR1 and CDR2 sequences are MNHEY and SMNVEV (reference sequence). The CDR3 consists of 13 residues. CDR3 coding DNA: TGTGCCAGCAGTTTCGGGGGAGGTAACGAGCAGTACTTC. Residues: CASSFGGGNEQYF.

This chain links TRBV6-2 or TRBV6-3 with TRBJ1-1; no clear D gene. CDR3 length equals 13 residues. V lost 5 bases to trimming and J lost 4 bases, with 11 bases between them. Germline assignment: CDR1 MNHEY and CDR2 SVGEGT. The CDR3 here is CASSLGIGTEAFF. In DNA, the CDR3 is TGTGCCAGCAGTCTGGGAATTGGCACTGAAGCTTTCTTT.

The J gene is TRBJ2-7, the V gene TRBV27, with TRBD1 matching over 9 bases. This CDR3 contains 12 residues. The J segment lost 12 bases and the V segment lost 4 bases, leaving 7 bases of the junction unmatched. CDR1 and CDR2 (germline): MNHEY, SMNVEV (reference sequence). The CDR3 region is CASSSGGQGWYF. The CDR3 nucleotides are TGTGCCAGCAGTTCCGGCGGACAGGGGTGGTACTTC.

This rearrangement joins TRBV28 to TRBJ2-1; 14 nucleotides line up with TRBD2. This CDR3 contains 16 residues. Germline V CDR1 and CDR2: MDHEN, SYDVKM. Trimming removed 6 bases from V and 7 bases from J; junction bases left unmatched: 8. The chain's CDR3 is CASRNGGTSGRNEQFF. CDR3 nucleotide sequence: TGTGCCAGCAGAAACGGGGGGACTAGCGGGAGAAATGAGCAGTTCTTC.

The chain combines TRBV24-1 with TRBJ1-5; D is unresolved. The CDR3 spans 14 residues. The germline V gene encodes CDR1 KGHDR and CDR2 SFDVKD. V dropped 9 bases and J dropped 4 bases, with 15 bases sitting between them. Here the CDR3 reads CATSPGIVNQPQHF. CDR3 DNA sequence: TGTGCCACCTCACCTGGGATCGTGAATCAGCCCCAGCATTTT.